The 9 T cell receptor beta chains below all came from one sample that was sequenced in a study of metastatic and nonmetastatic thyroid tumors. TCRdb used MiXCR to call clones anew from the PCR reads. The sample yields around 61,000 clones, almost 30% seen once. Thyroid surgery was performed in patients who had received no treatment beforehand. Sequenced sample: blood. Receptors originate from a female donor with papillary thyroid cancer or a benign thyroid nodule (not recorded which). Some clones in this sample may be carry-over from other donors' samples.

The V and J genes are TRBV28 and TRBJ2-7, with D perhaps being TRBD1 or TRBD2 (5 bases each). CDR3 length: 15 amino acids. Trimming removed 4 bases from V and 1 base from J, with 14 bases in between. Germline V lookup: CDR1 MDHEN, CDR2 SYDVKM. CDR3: CASSSAGTDSYEQYF. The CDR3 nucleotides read TGTGCCAGCAGTTCCGCCGGGACGGATTCCTACGAGCAGTACTTC. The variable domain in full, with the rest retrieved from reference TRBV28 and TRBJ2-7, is DVKVTQSSRYLVKRTGEKVFLECVQDMDHENMFWYRQDPGLGLRLIYFSYDVKMKEKGDIPEGYSVSREKKERFSLILESASTNQTSMYLCASSSAGTDSYEQYFGPGTRLTVT.

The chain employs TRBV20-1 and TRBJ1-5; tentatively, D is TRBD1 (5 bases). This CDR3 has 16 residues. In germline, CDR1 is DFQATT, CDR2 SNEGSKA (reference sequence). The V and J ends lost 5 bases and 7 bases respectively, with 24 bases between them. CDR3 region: CSAPKNSGSRGQPQHF. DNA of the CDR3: TGCAGTGCTCCGAAGAATTCAGGGAGCCGGGGGCAGCCCCAGCATTTT.

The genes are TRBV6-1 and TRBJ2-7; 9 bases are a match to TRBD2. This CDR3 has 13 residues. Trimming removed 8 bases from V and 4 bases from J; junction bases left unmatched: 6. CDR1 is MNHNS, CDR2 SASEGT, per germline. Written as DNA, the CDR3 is TGTGCCAGCGGTAGCGGGAGTGCATACGAGCAGTACTTC. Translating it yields CASGSGSAYEQYF.

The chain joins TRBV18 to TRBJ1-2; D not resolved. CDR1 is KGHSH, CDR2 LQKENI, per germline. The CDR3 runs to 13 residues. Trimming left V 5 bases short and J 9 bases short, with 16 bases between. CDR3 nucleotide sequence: TGTGCCAGCTCAGCGCCCCAAGCACTCCGCTACACCTTC. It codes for CASSAPQALRYTF. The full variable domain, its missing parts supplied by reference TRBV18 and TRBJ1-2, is NAGVMQNPRHLVRRRGQEARLRCSPMKGHSHVYWYRQLPEEGLKFMVYLQKENIIDESGMPKERFSAEFPKEGPSILRIQQVVRGDSAAYFCASSAPQALRYTFGSGTRLTVV.

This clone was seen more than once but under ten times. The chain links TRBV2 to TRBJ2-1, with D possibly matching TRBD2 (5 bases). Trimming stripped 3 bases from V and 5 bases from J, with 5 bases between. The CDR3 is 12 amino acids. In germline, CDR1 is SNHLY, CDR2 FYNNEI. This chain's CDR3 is CASSEGDNEQFF. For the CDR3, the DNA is TGTGCCAGCAGTGAGGGAGACAATGAGCAGTTCTTC.

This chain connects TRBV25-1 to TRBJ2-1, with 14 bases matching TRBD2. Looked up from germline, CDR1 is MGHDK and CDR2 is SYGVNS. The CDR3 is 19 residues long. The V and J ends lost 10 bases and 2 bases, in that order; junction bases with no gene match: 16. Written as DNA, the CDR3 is TGTGCCACCAGCAGTTTCTCCGGGACTAGCGGGAGACCCTACAATGAGCAGTTCTTC. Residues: CATSSFSGTSGRPYNEQFF.

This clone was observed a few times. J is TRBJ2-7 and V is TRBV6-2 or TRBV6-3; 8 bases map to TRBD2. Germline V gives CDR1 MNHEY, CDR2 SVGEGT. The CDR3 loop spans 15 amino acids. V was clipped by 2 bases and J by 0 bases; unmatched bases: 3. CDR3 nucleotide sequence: TGTGCCAGCAGTTACGGGCTAGCGGGCTCCTACGAGCAGTACTTC. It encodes CASSYGLAGSYEQYF.

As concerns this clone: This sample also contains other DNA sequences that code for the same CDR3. The CDR3 is CATSRDQGQVGYTF. CDR3 DNA sequence: TGTGCCACCAGCAGAGATCAGGGGCAGGTTGGCTACACCTTC. The chain carries TRBV15 and TRBJ1-2; a weak D match, TRBD1 (6 bases). V lost 0 bases to trimming and J lost 7 bases, with 12 bases between them. CDR3 length: 14 amino acids. Germline loops: CDR1 LNHNV, CDR2 YYDKDF (reference sequence).

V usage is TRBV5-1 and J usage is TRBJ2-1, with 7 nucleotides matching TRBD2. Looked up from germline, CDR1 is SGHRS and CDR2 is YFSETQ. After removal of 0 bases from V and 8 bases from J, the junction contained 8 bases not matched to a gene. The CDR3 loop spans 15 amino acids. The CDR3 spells CASSLEARDYYEQFF. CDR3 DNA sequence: TGCGCCAGCAGCTTGGAGGCCAGGGACTATTATGAGCAGTTCTTC.